Described below is a single T cell receptor (beta chain) sequence and its context. The antigen it recognizes is unknown. No base-level quality is on record; no much larger clone is a single base apart. The library was made by the immunoSEQ multiplex PCR assay. TCRdb re-hosts the immuneACCESS table, in-frame sequences only. Its copies lack some clones; in the studies checked, an unresolved V gene accounts for under half of them, and the cause for the rest is not known. The sample records tens of thousands of clones, about 85% of which are singletons. 28% of the sample comes from the top ten. The data originate from a study of radiotherapy plus CTLA-4 blockade in lung cancer listed by TCRdb under 2018. A note on the overall study: Objective responses occurred in 15% to 20% of enrolled patients, and around 30% achieved disease control.

Overall results and qualifications from the work: After treatment with radiotherapy and ipilimumab, TCR clones that originated in tumors expanded in peripheral blood. Early dynamic changes in blood T cell clones, together with increased serum interferon-beta after radiation, were reported as the strongest predictors of response.

CDR1 GTSNPN and CDR2 SVGIG are derived from the germline V gene (reference sequence). Counted from cysteine to phenylalanine, this CDR3 has 12 amino acids. Here the CDR3 DNA is all that survives: 36 bases in frame from base 1. Here V drops 4 bases and J drops 6 bases, and the junction holds 4 bases not matched to any gene. Focal radiation therapy combined with CTLA-4 blockade (ipilimumab) was tested in patients with chemo-refractory metastatic non-small-cell lung cancer. The starting material was peripheral blood, obtained from a patient treated with radiotherapy plus ipilimumab. This chain is built from TRBV30 and TRBJ2-7, with 9 bases in between that match TRBD1. The sequence was collected from a human donor with non-small cell lung cancer whose response to radiotherapy plus ipilimumab could not be evaluated. CDR3 sequence: CAWTGTGIEQYF. The nucleotide sequence is given as TGTGCCTGGACCGGGACAGGGATCGAGCAGTACTTC.